The entry below gives a single T cell receptor (beta chain) sequence along with its context. This table comes from immunoSEQ multiplex PCR, and its TCRdb copy is limited to in-frame clones, with some not included. The sample contains approximately 220,000 clones, around 94% of which appear only once. This CDR3 region has 15 residues. Germline V CDR1 and CDR2: SGHAT, FQNNGV. V was clipped by 1 base and J by 3 bases, with 10 bases between them. The data derive from a study of control samples from healthy donors and cancer patients. The sequenced sample consisted of blood. The TCR was taken from a man aged 50 or older in good health. The chain links TRBV11-2 to TRBJ1-5, with a weak D call TRBD1 (5 bases). DNA of the CDR3: TGTGCCAGCAGCTTAGCAGGACAATTCAATCAGCCCCAGCATTTT. Its protein product is CASSLAGQFNQPQHF. Supplemented by reference TRBV11-2 and TRBJ1-5, the full variable domain reads EAGVAQSPRYKIIEKRQSVAFWCNPISGHATLYWYQQILGQGPKLLIQFQNNGVVDDSQLPKDRFSAERLKGVDSTLKIQPAKLEDSAVYLCASSLAGQFNQPQHFGDGTRLSIL.